This TCR beta chain was found in a study of OX40 agonist ivuxolimab in advanced cancers. Blood samples were obtained at baseline, cycle 4 day 1, and cycle 7 day 1. The study, taken as a whole, reports: Partial responders receiving 0.1-3.0 mg/kg showed among the lowest clonal expansion.

Assay used: immunoSEQ multiplex PCR; TCRdb lists only in-frame clones, some missing. The repertoire holds 70,000 to 80,000 clones, approximately 90% seen once, with 0.38% in the top ten. As to this clone: The antigen is not known.

With 4 bases clipped from V and 4 bases from J, the junction kept 6 bases outside the gene matches. The germline V gene encodes CDR1 SNHLY and CDR2 FYNNEI. CDR3 length equals 15 residues. The sample consisted of CD4+ or CD8+ T cells sorted from blood, taken in a trial of the OX40 agonist ivuxolimab. This rearrangement joins TRBV2 to TRBJ2-5; TRBD2 matches 10 bases. The TCR comes from an adult with an advanced solid tumor such as melanoma, head and neck, liver or kidney cancer. Here the CDR3 DNA reads TGTGCCAGCAGTGGCGCTAGCGGGAGAGGAGAGACCCAGTACTTC. It yields the protein CASSGASGRGETQYF. The full variable domain, rest sourced from reference TRBV2 and TRBJ2-5, is EPEVTQTPSHQVTQMGQEVILRCVPISNHLYFYWYRQILGQKVEFLVSFYNNEISEKSEIFDDQFSVERPDGSNFTLKIRSTKLEDSAMYFCASSGASGRGETQYFGPGTRLLVL.